This T cell receptor (beta chain) was recovered during a study of OX40 agonist ivuxolimab in advanced cancers. Method: immunoSEQ multiplex PCR; TCRdb's copy keeps in-frame clones and lacks some. Of roughly 62,000 clones listed, approximately 84% are singletons. The CDR3 sequence is 18 residues long. V was clipped by 2 bases and J by 5 bases; unmatched bases: 13. The germline CDR1 and CDR2 sequences are LGHNA and YNFKEQ. This clone was counted between two and nine times. The receptor was derived from an adult with an advanced solid tumor such as melanoma, head and neck, liver or kidney cancer. This rearrangement joins TRBV4-2 to TRBJ2-1; TRBD2 matches at 9 bases. The specimen was CD4+ or CD8+ T cells sorted from blood, collected in a trial of the OX40 agonist ivuxolimab. The CDR3 reads CASSQSLPPSGAHNEQFF. For the CDR3, the DNA is TGTGCCAGCAGCCAATCACTACCCCCTAGCGGGGCTCACAATGAGCAGTTCTTC.